A selection of T cell receptor beta chains follows, all from one sample in a study of blood T cell repertoires in COVID-19. Using immunoSEQ multiplex PCR, the repertoire was profiled, and TCRdb retains in-frame clones only, with some absent. The table has under 500,000 clones, around 90% seen once. Sequenced material: PBMCs or T cells enriched from blood (not recorded which). The receptors shown here come from a woman between 18 and 29 years old with acute COVID-19. Each CDR3 is given with its conserved first and last residue. The D gene is left open where the match is weak. Clone size is stated in some rows and not others, as once, few, many or a class when expanded.

v_gene	d_gene	len	j_gene	abundance	CDR3nt	CDR3aa
TRBV10-2	-	13	TRBJ2-7	once	TGCGCCAGCAGTGAGTCGAGTTCTACGCAGCAGTACTTC	CASSESSSTQQYF
TRBV9	TRBD1	15	TRBJ2-7	-	TGTGCCAGCAGCCCCCGGGACAGTTGGAACTACGAGCAGTACTTC	CASSPRDSWNYEQYF
TRBV7-9	TRBD1	15	TRBJ1-2	once	TGTGCCAGCAGTTTCCCCGGGACAGCTCCCTATGGCTACACCTTC	CASSFPGTAPYGYTF
TRBV7-2	TRBD1	15	TRBJ1-1	-	TGTGCCAGCAGCTTAGATATCCTGTTAGGGGGCGAAGCTTTCTTT	CASSLDILLGGEAFF
TRBV7-2	-	14	TRBJ2-3	-	TGTGCCAGCAGCTTAAGTTCCAGGGCAGATACGCAGTATTTT	CASSLSSRADTQYF
TRBV2	-	12	TRBJ1-1	-	TGTGCCAGCAGTGAAGATTGGACAGAAGCTTTCTTT	CASSEDWTEAFF
TRBV29-1	-	13	TRBJ2-5	-	TGCAGCGTTGTTCGGCAGGGGGGAGAGACCCAGTACTTC	CSVVRQGGETQYF
TRBV7-2	-	19	TRBJ1-4	-	TGTGCCAGCAGCTTATCCCCGCAAGGGCTGCTCGTCGGAGGTGGAAAACTGTTTTTT	CASSLSPQGLLVGGGKLFF
TRBV2	-	13	TRBJ2-2	-	TGTGCCAGCAGAAGGACTAACACCGGGGAGCTGTTTTTT	CASRRTNTGELFF
TRBV19	TRBD1	16	TRBJ2-7	-	TGTGCCAGTAGTCCCGGGGGGACAGGGGCCTCCTACGAGCAGTACTTC	CASSPGGTGASYEQYF
TRBV28	-	14	TRBJ2-3	-	TGTGCCAGCAGTAGACCAGGGGACACAGATACGCAGTATTTT	CASSRPGDTDTQYF
TRBV11-3	-	16	TRBJ2-1	-	TGTGCCAGCAGCTTAGGCGGCTCCATCTCCTACAATGAGCAGTTCTTC	CASSLGGSISYNEQFF
TRBV6-5	-	14	TRBJ1-5	-	TGTGCCAGCAGTTACAAGGAGGGAAATCAGCCCCAGCATTTT	CASSYKEGNQPQHF
TRBV11-2	TRBD2	15	TRBJ2-7	-	TGTGCCAGCAGCTTAGACCCTAGCGGTGCCTACGAGCAGTACTTC	CASSLDPSGAYEQYF
TRBV6-1	-	14	TRBJ1-6	-	TGTGCCACCCACGACGCCCCGGGGAATTCACCCCTCCACTTT	CATHDAPGNSPLHF